This entry concerns a single TCR beta chain. The ends were cut back, 8 bases at V and 2 bases at J, with 17 bases in the middle. This CDR3 is built from 15 residues. Germline V gene lookup returns CDR1 SGHTA and CDR2 FQGTGA. Each CDR3 protein is one row after TCRdb ran MiXCR on the 5' RACE reads. This sample has 88,000 or so distinct CDR3 sequences, with about 15% found just once. The data were obtained in a study of early T cells in non-severe SARS-CoV-2 infection. Study context: The study sequenced bulk RNA from unsorted whole blood, with chains unpaired.

This TCR came from an adult who was a healthcare worker with PCR-confirmed SARS-CoV-2 infection or an uninfected control (not recorded which). Material for sequencing was whole blood. The chain has TRBV7-3 and TRBJ2-3, with D possibly being TRBD2 (6 bases). The CDR3: CASGILGGPTDTQYF. CDR3 nucleotides: TGTGCCAGCGGAATCCTCGGGGGTCCCACAGATACGCAGTATTTT.